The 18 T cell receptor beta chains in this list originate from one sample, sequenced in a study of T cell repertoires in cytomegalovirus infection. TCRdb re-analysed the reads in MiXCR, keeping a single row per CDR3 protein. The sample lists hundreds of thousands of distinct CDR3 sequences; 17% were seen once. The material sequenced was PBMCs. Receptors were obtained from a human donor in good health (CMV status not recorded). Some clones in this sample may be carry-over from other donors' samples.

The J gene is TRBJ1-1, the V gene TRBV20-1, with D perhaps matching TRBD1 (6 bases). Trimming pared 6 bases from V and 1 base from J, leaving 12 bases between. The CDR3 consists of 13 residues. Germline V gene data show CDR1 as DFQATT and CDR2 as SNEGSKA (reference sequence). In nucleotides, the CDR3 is TGCAGTGCCTCGTGGGGGGCGAACACTGAAGCTTTCTTT. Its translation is CSASWGANTEAFF.

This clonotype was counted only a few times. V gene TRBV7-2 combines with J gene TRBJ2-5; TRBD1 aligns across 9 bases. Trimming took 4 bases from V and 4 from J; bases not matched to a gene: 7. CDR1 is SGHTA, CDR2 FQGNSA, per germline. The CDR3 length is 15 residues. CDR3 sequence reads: CASSSLGQGLETQYF. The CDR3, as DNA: TGTGCCAGCAGCTCCCTTGGACAGGGGCTAGAGACCCAGTACTTC.

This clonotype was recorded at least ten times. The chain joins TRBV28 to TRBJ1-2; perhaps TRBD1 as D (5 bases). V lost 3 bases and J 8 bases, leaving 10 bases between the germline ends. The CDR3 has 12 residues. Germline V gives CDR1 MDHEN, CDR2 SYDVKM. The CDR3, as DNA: TGTGCCAGCAGTTTCGGCGGGGCGGGCTACACCTTC. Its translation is CASSFGGAGYTF.

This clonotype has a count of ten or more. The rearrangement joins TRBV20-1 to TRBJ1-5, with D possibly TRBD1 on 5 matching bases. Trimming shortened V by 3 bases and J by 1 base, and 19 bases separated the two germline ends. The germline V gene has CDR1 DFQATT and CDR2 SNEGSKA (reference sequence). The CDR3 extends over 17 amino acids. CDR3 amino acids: CSASPPMWGGSNQPQHF. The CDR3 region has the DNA TGCAGTGCTAGTCCCCCGATGTGGGGGGGAAGCAATCAGCCCCAGCATTTT.

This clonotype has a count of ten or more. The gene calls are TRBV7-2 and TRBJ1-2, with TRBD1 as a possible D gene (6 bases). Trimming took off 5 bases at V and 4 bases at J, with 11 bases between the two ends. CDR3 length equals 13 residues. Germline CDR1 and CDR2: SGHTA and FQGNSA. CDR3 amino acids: CASSPDSGYGYTF. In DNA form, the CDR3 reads TGTGCCAGCAGCCCGGACAGCGGCTATGGCTACACCTTC.

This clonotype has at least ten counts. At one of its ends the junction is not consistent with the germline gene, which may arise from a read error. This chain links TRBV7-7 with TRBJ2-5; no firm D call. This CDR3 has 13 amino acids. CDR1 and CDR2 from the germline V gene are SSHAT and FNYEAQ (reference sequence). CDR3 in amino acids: CASSFSSRESQYF. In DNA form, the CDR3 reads TGTGCTAGCAGCTTCTCCTCAAGAGAGTCCCAGTACTTC.

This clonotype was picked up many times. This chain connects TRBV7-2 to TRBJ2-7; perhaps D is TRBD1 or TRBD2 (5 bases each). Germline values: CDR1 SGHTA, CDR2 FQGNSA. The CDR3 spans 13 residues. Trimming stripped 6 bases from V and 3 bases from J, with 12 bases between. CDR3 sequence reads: CASSPGRSYEQYF. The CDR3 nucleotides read TGTGCCAGCAGTCCGGGACGGAGCTACGAGCAGTACTTC.

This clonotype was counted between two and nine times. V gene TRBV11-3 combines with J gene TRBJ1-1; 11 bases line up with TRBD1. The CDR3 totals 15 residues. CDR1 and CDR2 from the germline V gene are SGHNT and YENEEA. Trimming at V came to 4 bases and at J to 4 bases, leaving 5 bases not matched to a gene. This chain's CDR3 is CASSSGTGGSTEAFF. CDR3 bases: TGTGCCAGCAGCTCCGGGACAGGGGGAAGCACTGAAGCTTTCTTT.

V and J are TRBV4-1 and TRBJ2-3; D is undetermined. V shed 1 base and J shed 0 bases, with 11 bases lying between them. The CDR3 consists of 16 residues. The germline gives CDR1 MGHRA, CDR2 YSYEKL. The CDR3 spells CASSQVGSLSTDTQYF. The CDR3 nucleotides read TGCGCCAGCAGCCAAGTGGGCAGCCTCAGCACAGATACGCAGTATTTT.

The CDR3 spells CASRIDRNTEAFF. The CDR3 DNA reads TGTGCCAGCAGGATTGACAGAAACACTGAAGCTTTCTTT. This sequence joins TRBV12-3 or TRBV12-4 and TRBJ1-1; a possible D gene is TRBD1 (5 bases). The CDR3 is made up of 13 amino acids. With 6 bases removed from V and 2 bases from J, the gap between germline ends came to 10 bases.

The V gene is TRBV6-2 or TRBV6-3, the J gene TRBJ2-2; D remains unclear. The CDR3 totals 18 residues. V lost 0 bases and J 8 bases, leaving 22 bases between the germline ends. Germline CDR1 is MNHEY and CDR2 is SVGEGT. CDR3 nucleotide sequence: TGTGCCAGCAGTTACTCCCGCGCCCATCCTATTTTGTTGGGGGAGCTGTTTTTT. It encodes CASSYSRAHPILLGELFF.

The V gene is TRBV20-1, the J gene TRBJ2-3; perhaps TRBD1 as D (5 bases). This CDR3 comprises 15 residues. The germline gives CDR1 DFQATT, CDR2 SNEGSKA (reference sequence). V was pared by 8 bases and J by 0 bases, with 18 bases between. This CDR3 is CSTTDSESSTDTQYF. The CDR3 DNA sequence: TGCAGTACGACTGACAGCGAGTCTAGCACAGATACGCAGTATTTT.

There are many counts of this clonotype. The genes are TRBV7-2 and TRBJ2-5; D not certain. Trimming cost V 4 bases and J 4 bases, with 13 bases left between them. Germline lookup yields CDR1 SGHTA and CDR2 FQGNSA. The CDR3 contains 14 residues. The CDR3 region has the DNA TGTGCCAGCAGCTCCTCCGGGTGGGGAGAGACCCAGTACTTC. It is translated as CASSSSGWGETQYF.

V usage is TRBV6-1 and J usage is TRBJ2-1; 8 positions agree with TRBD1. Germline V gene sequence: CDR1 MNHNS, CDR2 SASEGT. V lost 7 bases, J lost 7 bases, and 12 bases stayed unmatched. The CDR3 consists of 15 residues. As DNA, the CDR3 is TGTGCCAGCACCTTAAAGGGGACAGGACGAAATGAGCAGTTCTTC. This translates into CASTLKGTGRNEQFF.

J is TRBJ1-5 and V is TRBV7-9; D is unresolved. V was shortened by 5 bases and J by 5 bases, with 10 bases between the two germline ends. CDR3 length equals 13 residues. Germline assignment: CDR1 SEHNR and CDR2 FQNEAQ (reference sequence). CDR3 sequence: CASSQIWDQPQHF. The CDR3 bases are TGTGCCAGCAGCCAGATTTGGGATCAGCCCCAGCATTTT.

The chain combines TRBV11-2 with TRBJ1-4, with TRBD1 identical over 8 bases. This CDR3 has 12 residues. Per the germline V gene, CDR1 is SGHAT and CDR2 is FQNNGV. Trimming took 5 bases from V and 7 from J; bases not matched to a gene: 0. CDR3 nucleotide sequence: TGTGCCAGCAGCACAGGGGGTGAAAAACTGTTTTTT. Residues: CASSTGGEKLFF. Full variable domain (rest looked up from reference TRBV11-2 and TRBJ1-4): EAGVAQSPRYKIIEKRQSVAFWCNPISGHATLYWYQQILGQGPKLLIQFQNNGVVDDSQLPKDRFSAERLKGVDSTLKIQPAKLEDSAVYLCASSTGGEKLFFGSGTQLSVL.

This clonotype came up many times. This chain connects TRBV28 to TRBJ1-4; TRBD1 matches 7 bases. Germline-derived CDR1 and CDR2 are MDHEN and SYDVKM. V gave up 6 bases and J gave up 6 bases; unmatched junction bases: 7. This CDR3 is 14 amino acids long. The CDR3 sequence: CASRKTGSDEKLFF. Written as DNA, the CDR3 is TGTGCCAGCAGGAAGACAGGGTCGGATGAAAAACTGTTTTTT.

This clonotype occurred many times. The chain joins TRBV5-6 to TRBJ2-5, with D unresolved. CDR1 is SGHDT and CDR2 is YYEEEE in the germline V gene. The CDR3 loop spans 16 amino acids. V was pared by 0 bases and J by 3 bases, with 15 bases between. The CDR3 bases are TGTGCCAGCAGCTTGGATTCACGACGGTCTAAAGAGACCCAGTACTTC. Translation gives CASSLDSRRSKETQYF.